This entry lists 32 T cell receptor beta chains sequenced from one sample in a study of CD8 T cells in Susac syndrome. The RNA, about 0.5 to 1 ug, was put through reverse transcription using random hexamers. Each CDR3 protein gets one entry after TCRdb re-called the immunoSEQ multiplex PCR reads with MiXCR. Counted here are about 300,000 distinct CDR3 sequences, roughly 85% occurring once; the ten biggest clones make up around 0.21%. Sample: CD8+ T cells from PBMCs. The receptors shown here come from a human donor with multiple sclerosis.

V is TRBV19 and J is TRBJ1-1, with a tentative D call TRBD1 (6 bases). With 5 bases removed from V and 4 bases from J, the gap between germline ends came to 11 bases. CDR3 length: 13 amino acids. Per the germline V gene, CDR1 is LNHDA and CDR2 is SQIVND (reference sequence). In DNA, the CDR3 is TGTGCCAGTAGTCCAGGGGTGGGCACTGAAGCTTTCTTT. This gives the protein CASSPGVGTEAFF.

This rearrangement joins TRBV6-1 to TRBJ2-2; 9 nucleotides line up with TRBD1. CDR1 MNHNS and CDR2 SASEGT come from the germline V gene. The CDR3 runs 15 residues. V was clipped by 3 bases and J by 7 bases; unmatched bases: 6. CDR3 coding DNA: TGTGCCAGCAGTGATCTGGACAGGGGCCACGGGGAGCTGTTTTTT. It encodes CASSDLDRGHGELFF.

This clonotype was recorded only once. This chain links TRBV9 with TRBJ2-5; 7 bases align to TRBD2. The CDR3 runs 16 residues. After removal of 0 bases from V and 4 bases from J, the junction contained 9 bases not matched to a gene. Germline V gene lookup returns CDR1 SGDLS and CDR2 YYNGEE. The CDR3 is CASSVGTSEVSETQYF. In nucleotides, the CDR3 is TGTGCCAGCAGCGTAGGTACTAGCGAGGTATCAGAGACCCAGTACTTC. Combining the CDR3 with reference TRBV9 and TRBJ2-5 gives the whole variable domain DSGVTQTPKHLITATGQRVTLRCSPRSGDLSVYWYQQSLDQGLQFLIQYYNGEERAKGNILERFSAQQFPDLHSELNLSSLELGDSALYFCASSVGTSEVSETQYFGPGTRLLVL.

For the CDR3, the DNA is TGTGCCAGCAGCTCCTCAGACAATGAGCAGTTCTTC. Translation: CASSSSDNEQFF. The chain combines TRBV7-9 with TRBJ2-1; the D is unclear. Trimming shortened V by 4 bases and J by 5 bases, and 6 bases separated the two germline ends. Germline V gene sequence: CDR1 SEHNR, CDR2 FQNEAQ (reference sequence). The CDR3 runs to 12 residues.

The chain uses TRBV28 and TRBJ2-3; 11 positions match TRBD1. CDR1 and CDR2 from the germline V gene are MDHEN and SYDVKM. With 3 bases clipped from V and 0 bases from J, the junction kept 23 bases outside the gene matches. CDR3 length equals 23 residues. CDR3 nucleotide sequence: TGTGCCAGCAGTTTCACTCCTGCCGGGACAGGGGGAAGTCTCAGGGATAGCACAGATACGCAGTATTTT. This codes for CASSFTPAGTGGSLRDSTDTQYF.

The chain combines TRBV4-3 with TRBJ2-1; TRBD2 is a possible D gene (6 bases). The CDR3 is made up of 16 amino acids. Germline CDR1 reads LGHNA; CDR2 reads YSLEER. V was pared by 3 bases and J by 0 bases, with 12 bases between. CDR3: CASSQVSGSSYNEQFF. As DNA, the CDR3 is TGCGCCAGCAGCCAGGTTAGCGGTAGCTCCTACAATGAGCAGTTCTTC.

The chain couples TRBV4-3 to TRBJ2-5, with D perhaps matching TRBD1 (5 bases). Trimming cost V 0 bases and J 1 base, with 18 bases left between them. Germline V gene data show CDR1 as LGHNA and CDR2 as YSLEER. The CDR3 sequence is 18 residues long. The CDR3: CASSQEGPGRAPQETQYF. The CDR3 region has the DNA TGCGCCAGCAGCCAAGAGGGCCCTGGCAGGGCTCCCCAAGAGACCCAGTACTTC.

This clonotype has a single count. The chain uses TRBV27 and TRBJ2-3; the D gene could be TRBD1 or TRBD2 (5 bases each). V lost 4 bases and J lost 1, with 12 bases in between. The CDR3 sequence is 15 residues long. Germline CDR1 MNHEY, CDR2 SMNVEV (reference sequence). CDR3: CASSWDPRGTDTQYF. CDR3 DNA: TGTGCCAGCAGTTGGGACCCGAGGGGCACAGATACGCAGTATTTT.

The V call is TRBV30, the J call TRBJ1-5; maybe TRBD1 (6 bases). Germline lookup yields CDR1 GTSNPN and CDR2 SVGIG (reference sequence). V lost 3 bases, J lost 5 bases, and 17 bases lay in between. The CDR3 loop spans 15 amino acids. This chain's CDR3 is CAWSTGTSRDQPQHF. DNA for the CDR3: TGTGCCTGGAGCACAGGGACGAGTAGAGATCAGCCCCAGCATTTT. The entire variable domain, with the rest obtained from reference TRBV30 and TRBJ1-5, is as follows: SQTIHQWPATLVQPVGSPLSLECTVEGTSNPNLYWYRQAAGRGLQLLFYSVGIGQISSEVPQNLSASRPQDRQFILSSKKLLLSDSGFYLCAWSTGTSRDQPQHFGDGTRLSIL.

CDR3 coding DNA: TGTGCCAGCAGTTTCGCATTGGTGACGACCTACGAGCAGTACTTC. Protein: CASSFALVTTYEQYF. V gene TRBV6-5 combines with J gene TRBJ2-7; D is ambiguous. The CDR3 runs to 15 residues. The V end was cut by 4 bases, the J end by 2 bases, with 15 bases between. Germline lookup yields CDR1 MNHEY and CDR2 SVGAGI.

The count of this clonotype is one. The chain is built from TRBV10-2 and TRBJ2-4; D perhaps matches TRBD2 (7 bases). Looked up from germline, CDR1 is WSHSY and CDR2 is SAAADI. The V and J ends lost 0 bases and 4 bases respectively, with 13 bases between them. The CDR3 has 16 residues. The CDR3 loop reads CASSESQAGAKNIQYF. As DNA, the CDR3 is TGCGCCAGCAGTGAGTCACAGGCGGGGGCGAAAAACATTCAGTACTTC.

This clonotype appeared a single time. J is TRBJ1-1 and V is TRBV28; perhaps TRBD1 as D (5 bases). Trimming took off 3 bases at V and 6 bases at J, with 14 bases between the two ends. Germline lookup yields CDR1 MDHEN and CDR2 SYDVKM. The CDR3 is 14 amino acids. Here the CDR3 reads CASSLLGVESEAFF. Written as DNA, the CDR3 is TGTGCCAGCAGTTTGTTGGGGGTTGAGTCTGAAGCTTTCTTT.

In DNA form, the CDR3 reads TGTGCCAGCGAAGGGGGCGGGGAAGAGACCCAGTACTTC. It codes for CASEGGGEETQYF. This rearrangement joins TRBV5-4 to TRBJ2-5; a weak D match, TRBD1 (7 bases). The germline V gene encodes CDR1 SGHNT and CDR2 YYREEE (reference sequence). V was trimmed by 7 bases and J by 3 bases, leaving 13 bases between them. This CDR3 has 13 residues.

The V gene is TRBV30, the J gene TRBJ2-7, with a possible D match to TRBD2 (6 bases). Trimming took 1 base from V and 5 from J, leaving 9 bases between them. Germline lookup yields CDR1 GTSNPN and CDR2 SVGIG (reference sequence). The CDR3 consists of 12 residues. The CDR3 nucleotides read TGTGCCTGGAGTGCGGCGGGACACGAGCAGTACTTC. Amino acid sequence: CAWSAAGHEQYF.

The chain joins TRBV15 to TRBJ2-4; a weak D match, TRBD1 (5 bases). The germline CDR1 and CDR2 sequences are LNHNV and YYDKDF (reference sequence). The CDR3 is 15 residues long. The V end was cut by 0 bases, the J end by 1 base, with 7 bases between. CDR3 DNA sequence: TGTGCCACCAGCAGAGATAAGGGGGCCAAAAACATTCAGTACTTC. It yields the protein CATSRDKGAKNIQYF.

The rearrangement links TRBV5-4 to TRBJ2-7; 8 bases are a match to TRBD2. The CDR3 consists of 15 residues. Germline-derived CDR1 and CDR2 are SGHNT and YYREEE (reference sequence). The J segment lost 4 bases and the V segment lost 3 bases, leaving 9 bases of the junction unmatched. The CDR3 DNA follows: TGTGCCAGCAGCTCCTTGAGCGGGAGAGTATACGAGCAGTACTTC. Its protein product is CASSSLSGRVYEQYF. The full variable domain, its missing parts supplied by reference TRBV5-4 and TRBJ2-7, is ETGVTQSPTHLIKTRGQQVTLRCSSQSGHNTVSWYQQALGQGPQFIFQYYREEENGRGNFPPRFSGLQFPNYSSELNVNALELDDSALYLCASSSLSGRVYEQYFGPGTRLTVT.

The V gene is TRBV19, the J gene TRBJ1-1; no clear D. V was trimmed by 3 bases and J by 0 bases, leaving 8 bases between them. Per germline, CDR1 LNHDA and CDR2 SQIVND (reference sequence). CDR3 length equals 14 residues. Here the CDR3 reads CASSIHGLNTEAFF. CDR3 nucleotides: TGTGCCAGTAGTATTCACGGATTGAACACTGAAGCTTTCTTT.

The genes are TRBV5-4 and TRBJ1-5; D is uncertain. There are 12 residues in the CDR3. The germline V gene has CDR1 SGHNT and CDR2 YYREEE (reference sequence). Trimming stripped 2 bases from V and 6 bases from J, with 6 bases between. CDR3 sequence: CASSFDRQPQHF. The DNA for the CDR3 is TGTGCCAGCAGCTTTGACCGTCAGCCCCAGCATTTT. Filled out from reference TRBV5-4 and TRBJ1-5, the complete variable domain reads ETGVTQSPTHLIKTRGQQVTLRCSSQSGHNTVSWYQQALGQGPQFIFQYYREEENGRGNFPPRFSGLQFPNYSSELNVNALELDDSALYLCASSFDRQPQHFGDGTRLSIL.

This clonotype has more than one count but fewer than ten. The V and J genes are TRBV6-2 or TRBV6-3 and TRBJ1-1; TRBD1 matches at 8 bases. The length of the CDR3 is 17 residues. With V trimmed by 5 bases and J by 0 bases, 11 bases remained unmatched. Germline CDR1 reads MNHEY; CDR2 reads SVGEGT. This CDR3 is CASSGDRDRPLNTEAFF. DNA for the CDR3: TGTGCCAGCAGTGGAGACCGGGACAGGCCCTTGAACACTGAAGCTTTCTTT.

The chain links TRBV11-2 to TRBJ2-1; D may match TRBD1 or TRBD2 (5 bases each). This CDR3 has 16 amino acids. V was shortened by 6 bases and J by 7 bases, with 22 bases between the two germline ends. CDR1 and CDR2 (germline): SGHAT, FQNNGV. The CDR3 loop is CASSYQGARAANEQFF. The CDR3 DNA is TGTGCCAGCAGTTACCAGGGAGCCAGGGCAGCGAATGAGCAGTTCTTC.

In DNA, the CDR3 is TGTGCCAGCAGCTTACGGCCATCGAACACCGGGGAGCTGTTTTTT. Amino acids: CASSLRPSNTGELFF. The chain links TRBV7-8 to TRBJ2-2; D remains ambiguous. Germline V gives CDR1 SGHVS, CDR2 FQNEAQ. CDR3 length: 15 amino acids. Between the trimmed V and J ends, which lost 2 bases and 0 bases, there was a span of 7 bases.

The genes are TRBV28 and TRBJ2-7; no definite D call. Trimming removed 4 bases from V and 3 bases from J, with 10 bases in between. Germline-derived CDR1 and CDR2 are MDHEN and SYDVKM. The CDR3 runs to 13 residues. CDR3 sequence (DNA): TGTGCCAGCAGTTATGCAAATGACTACGAGCAGTACTTC. It is translated as CASSYANDYEQYF.

This chain uses TRBV12-3 or TRBV12-4 with TRBJ2-7; D remains ambiguous. The CDR3 totals 13 residues. V lost 8 bases and J 2 bases, leaving 13 bases between the germline ends. The CDR3, as DNA: TGTGCCAGCCAGGAACTCGGTACCTACGAGCAGTACTTC. It yields the protein CASQELGTYEQYF.

The V gene is TRBV12-3 or TRBV12-4, the J gene TRBJ1-2; D is undetermined. Between the trimmed V and J ends, which lost 5 bases and 2 bases, there was a span of 18 bases. There are 16 residues in the CDR3. The CDR3 region is CASSRARGLRNYGYTF. In nucleotides, the CDR3 is TGTGCCAGCAGTCGCGCGAGAGGACTCCGGAACTATGGCTACACCTTC.

The V call is TRBV28, the J call TRBJ2-7, with 7 bases lining up with TRBD2. Germline V lookup: CDR1 MDHEN, CDR2 SYDVKM. V was clipped by 4 bases and J by 0 bases; unmatched bases: 0. The CDR3 extends over 13 amino acids. The chain's CDR3 is CASSWTSSYEQYF. As DNA, the CDR3 is TGTGCCAGCAGTTGGACTAGCTCCTACGAGCAGTACTTC.

V gene TRBV4-3 combines with J gene TRBJ2-3, with 8 nucleotides matching TRBD2. The CDR3 length is 16 residues. The V gene end was trimmed by 0 bases and the J gene end by 3 bases; junction bases not matched to a gene: 5. The V gene's germline CDR1 is LGHNA and CDR2 YSLEER. This CDR3 is CASSQDGPGGTDTQYF. The CDR3, as DNA: TGCGCCAGCAGCCAAGATGGGCCGGGGGGGACAGATACGCAGTATTTT.

This clonotype was observed once. V and J are TRBV20-1 and TRBJ1-3; 7 positions match TRBD1. The trim removed 0 bases at V and 3 bases at J, leaving 17 bases unmatched. CDR1 is DFQATT and CDR2 is SNEGSKA in the germline V gene (reference sequence). The length of the CDR3 is 19 residues. The chain's CDR3 is CSARDTQGTEATYGNTIYF. In nucleotides, the CDR3 is TGCAGTGCTAGAGATACCCAAGGGACAGAAGCCACTTATGGAAACACCATATATTTT.

The CDR3 sequence: CAWSDASGVADTQYF. CDR3 DNA sequence: TGTGCCTGGAGTGACGCTAGCGGAGTGGCAGATACGCAGTATTTT. This rearrangement joins TRBV30 to TRBJ2-3; 7 nucleotides align to TRBD2. CDR3 length: 15 amino acids. The junction had 8 bases not matched to a gene; V was cut back by 1 base and J by 4 bases. Germline CDR1 reads GTSNPN; CDR2 reads SVGIG (reference sequence).

This chain joins TRBV6-5 and TRBJ1-1; D gene unclear. The CDR3 has 14 residues. Germline V gene data show CDR1 as MNHEY and CDR2 as SVGAGI. V was cut by 7 bases and J by 6 bases, with 18 bases left in between. The chain's CDR3 is CASTTRVLGAEAFF. In DNA form, the CDR3 reads TGTGCCAGCACCACGAGGGTTCTGGGCGCTGAAGCTTTCTTT.

CDR3 sequence reads: CASSARTGQETQYF. The CDR3 nucleotides are TGTGCCAGTAGTGCCCGGACAGGACAAGAGACCCAGTACTTC. This chain links TRBV19 with TRBJ2-5; 7 positions agree with TRBD1. The CDR3 is made up of 14 amino acids. Germline V CDR1 and CDR2: LNHDA, SQIVND (reference sequence). Losses at the gene ends were 5 bases for V and 2 bases for J; bases not matched to a gene: 5. The full variable domain, completed using reference TRBV19 and TRBJ2-5, is DGGITQSPKYLFRKEGQNVTLSCEQNLNHDAMYWYRQDPGQGLRLIYYSQIVNDFQKGDIAEGYSVSREKKESFPLTVTSAQKNPTAFYLCASSARTGQETQYFGPGTRLLVL.

The chain carries TRBV5-4 and TRBJ2-1; TRBD2 matches at 14 bases. Trimming at V came to 3 bases and at J to 6 bases, leaving 8 bases not matched to a gene. Looked up from germline, CDR1 is SGHNT and CDR2 is YYREEE (reference sequence). The CDR3 is made up of 17 amino acids. CDR3 bases: TGTGCCAGCAGCTCGGGACTAGCGGGAGAGATCGGCAATGAGCAGTTCTTC. Its translation: CASSSGLAGEIGNEQFF.

V usage is TRBV13 and J usage is TRBJ2-1, with 10 bases matching TRBD2. The V and J ends lost 6 bases and 4 bases, in that order; junction bases with no gene match: 12. In germline, CDR1 is PRHDT, CDR2 FYEKMQ (reference sequence). CDR3 size: 17 residues. The CDR3 loop reads CASRPTTQTSGYNEQFF. CDR3 coding DNA: TGTGCCAGCAGGCCTACCACCCAGACTAGCGGGTACAATGAGCAGTTCTTC.